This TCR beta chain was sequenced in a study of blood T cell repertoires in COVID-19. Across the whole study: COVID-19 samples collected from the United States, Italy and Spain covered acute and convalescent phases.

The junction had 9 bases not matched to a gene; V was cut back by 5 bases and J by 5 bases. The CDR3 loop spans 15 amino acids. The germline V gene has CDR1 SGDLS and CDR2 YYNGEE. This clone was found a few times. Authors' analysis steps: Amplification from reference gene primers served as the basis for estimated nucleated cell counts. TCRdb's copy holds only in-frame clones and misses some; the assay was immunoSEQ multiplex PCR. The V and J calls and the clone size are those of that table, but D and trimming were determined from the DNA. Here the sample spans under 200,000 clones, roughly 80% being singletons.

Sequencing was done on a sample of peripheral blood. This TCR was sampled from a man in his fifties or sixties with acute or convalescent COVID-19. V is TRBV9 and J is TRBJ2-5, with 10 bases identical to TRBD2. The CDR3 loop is CASSGGTSVIETQYF. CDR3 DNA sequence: TGTGCCAGCAGTGGCGGGACTAGCGTAATTGAGACCCAGTACTTC.